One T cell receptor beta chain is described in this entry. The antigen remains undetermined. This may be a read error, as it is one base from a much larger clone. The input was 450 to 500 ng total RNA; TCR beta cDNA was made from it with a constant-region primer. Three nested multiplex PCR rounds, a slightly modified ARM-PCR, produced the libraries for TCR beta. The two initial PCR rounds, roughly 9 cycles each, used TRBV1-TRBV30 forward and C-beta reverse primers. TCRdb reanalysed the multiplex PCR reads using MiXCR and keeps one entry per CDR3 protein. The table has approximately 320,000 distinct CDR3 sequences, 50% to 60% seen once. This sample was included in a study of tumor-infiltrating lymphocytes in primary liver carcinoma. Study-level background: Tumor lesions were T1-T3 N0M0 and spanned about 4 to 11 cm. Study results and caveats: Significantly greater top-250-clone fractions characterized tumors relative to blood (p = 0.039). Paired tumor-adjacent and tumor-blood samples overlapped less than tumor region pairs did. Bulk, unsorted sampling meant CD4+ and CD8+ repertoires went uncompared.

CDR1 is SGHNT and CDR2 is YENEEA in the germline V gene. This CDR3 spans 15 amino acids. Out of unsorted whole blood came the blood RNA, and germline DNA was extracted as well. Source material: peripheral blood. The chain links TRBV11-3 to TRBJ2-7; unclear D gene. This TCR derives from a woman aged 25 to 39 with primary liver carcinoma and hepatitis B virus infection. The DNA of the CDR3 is TGTGCCAACAGCTTAGGTGGTTTACCTATCTACGAGCAGTACTTC. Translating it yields CANSLGGLPIYEQYF. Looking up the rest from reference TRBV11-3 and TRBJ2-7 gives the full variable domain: EAGVVQSPRYKIIEKKQPVAFWCNPISGHNTLYWYLQNLGQGPELLIRYENEEAVDDSQLPKDRFSAERLKGVDSTLKIQPAELGDSAVYLCANSLGGLPIYEQYFGPGTRLTVT.